The 14 T cell receptor beta chains reported below all come from one sample, sequenced in a study of cytomegalovirus exposure and HLA in healthy donors. The PCR contained 60 Vbeta and 13 Jbeta primers. Assay used: immunoSEQ multiplex PCR; TCRdb lists only in-frame clones, some missing. The sample lists about 140,000 clones; 61% were seen once. The specimen was PBMCs. The receptors come from a male donor in good health and CMV-seronegative.

The chain is built from TRBV5-6 and TRBJ1-2; 11 bases agree with TRBD1. CDR1 and CDR2 (germline): SGHDT, YYEEEE. This CDR3 region has 16 residues. Losses at the gene ends were 3 bases for V and 4 bases for J; bases not matched to a gene: 8. The CDR3 DNA reads as TGTGCCAGCAGCTCCCTTTGGACAGGGGGCGGCTATGGCTACACCTTC. The encoded protein is CASSSLWTGGGYGYTF.

This chain joins TRBV10-2 and TRBJ2-1; D is ambiguous. Germline V CDR1 and CDR2: WSHSY, SAAADI. The V end was cut by 5 bases, the J end by 7 bases, with 9 bases between. This CDR3 comprises 12 residues. The CDR3 region has the DNA TGCGCCAGCAGTTCAGACTGGAATGAGCAGTTCTTC. Its protein product is CASSSDWNEQFF.

The DNA of the CDR3 is TGTGCCAGCAGCCTGATCCTGGGACTAGCGGGGCTGGAAGAGACCCAGTACTTC. Translating gives CASSLILGLAGLEETQYF. V usage is TRBV5-4 and J usage is TRBJ2-5; 13 nucleotides match TRBD2. Trimming removed 4 bases from V and 3 bases from J; junction bases left unmatched: 12. This CDR3 spans 18 amino acids. Per germline, CDR1 SGHNT and CDR2 YYREEE (reference sequence).

The chain joins TRBV27 to TRBJ1-2, with 9 bases that match TRBD1. CDR1 MNHEY and CDR2 SMNVEV come from the germline V gene (reference sequence). The CDR3 is made up of 15 amino acids. J lost 3 bases, V lost 4 bases, and 6 bases had no gene match. The CDR3 nucleotides read TGTGCCAGCAGTTCTCGACACAGGGGGCACTATGGCTACACCTTC. Its protein product is CASSSRHRGHYGYTF.

This clone came up a few times. The chain links TRBV27 to TRBJ2-7; a weak D match, TRBD2 (6 bases). Trimming took 2 bases from V and 0 from J, leaving 14 bases between them. This CDR3 contains 16 residues. CDR1 is MNHEY, CDR2 SMNVEV, per germline (reference sequence). The CDR3 is CASSLSLATSSYEQYF. Written as DNA, the CDR3 is TGTGCCAGCAGTTTAAGTCTAGCGACAAGCTCCTACGAGCAGTACTTC.

The chain has TRBV4-3 and TRBJ2-5, with D possibly being TRBD1 (6 bases). CDR3 size: 16 residues. Germline-derived CDR1 and CDR2 are LGHNA and YSLEER. Between the trimmed V and J ends, which lost 0 bases and 4 bases, there was a span of 15 bases. CDR3 coding DNA: TGCGCCAGCAGCCAAGATGACCAGTGGGGGCGAGAGACCCAGTACTTC. Amino acids: CASSQDDQWGRETQYF.

This clone occurred a few times. The CDR3 is CASSQAGGLHNEQFF. CDR3 DNA sequence: TGCGCCAGCAGCCAGGCGGGGGGACTTCACAATGAGCAGTTCTTC. This rearrangement joins TRBV4-1 to TRBJ2-1; the match to TRBD2 covers 8 bases. Germline-derived CDR1 and CDR2 are MGHRA and YSYEKL. The CDR3 is 15 amino acids. V was clipped by 3 bases and J by 5 bases; unmatched bases: 6.

This rearrangement joins TRBV19 to TRBJ2-1; 10 nucleotides match TRBD1. The V and J ends lost 5 bases and 8 bases, in that order; junction bases with no gene match: 9. CDR3 length equals 15 residues. Germline V CDR1 and CDR2: LNHDA, SQIVND (reference sequence). CDR3 sequence reads: CASSAWGQGIDEQFF. The DNA of the CDR3 is TGTGCCAGTAGTGCCTGGGGACAGGGGATAGATGAGCAGTTCTTC.

This chain links TRBV14 with TRBJ2-2, with unresolved D. The CDR3 consists of 16 residues. CDR1 is SGHDN and CDR2 is FVKESK in the germline V gene. Trimming took 0 bases from V and 2 from J, leaving 10 bases between them. The CDR3 DNA follows: TGTGCCAGCAGCCAAGATCGGAGCTTCAACACCGGGGAGCTGTTTTTT. It specifies CASSQDRSFNTGELFF.

The gene calls are TRBV5-1 and TRBJ1-1; weak D call: TRBD1 (5 bases). The germline V gene has CDR1 SGHRS and CDR2 YFSETQ. CDR3 length: 13 amino acids. Trimming took off 4 bases at V and 6 bases at J, with 13 bases between the two ends. The CDR3 reads CASSHGRGSEAFF. The CDR3 coding sequence is TGCGCCAGCAGCCATGGGAGGGGATCTGAAGCTTTCTTT. Complete variable domain (other parts from reference TRBV5-1 and TRBJ1-1): KAGVTQTPRYLIKTRGQQVTLSCSPISGHRSVSWYQQTPGQGLQFLFEYFSETQRNKGNFPGRFSGRQFSNSRSEMNVSTLELGDSALYLCASSHGRGSEAFFGQGTRLTVV.

This clone has only a few counts. V usage is TRBV19 and J usage is TRBJ1-2; no definite D call. Germline V gene data show CDR1 as LNHDA and CDR2 as SQIVND (reference sequence). The germline V and J ends were trimmed by 5 bases and 4 bases, with 8 bases remaining between them. The CDR3 length is 12 residues. CDR3 in amino acids: CASSRGVYGYTF. CDR3 DNA sequence: TGTGCCAGTAGTCGCGGGGTCTATGGCTACACCTTC.

The V and J genes are TRBV6-1 and TRBJ2-1, with D unresolved. The length of the CDR3 is 15 residues. From germline, CDR1 is MNHNS and CDR2 SASEGT. V was shortened by 0 bases and J by 4 bases, with 10 bases between the two germline ends. The CDR3 DNA follows: TGTGCCAGCAGTGAAGCCCGATGGAGTTACAATGAGCAGTTCTTC. Translating it yields CASSEARWSYNEQFF.

This clone has only a few counts. J is TRBJ2-3 and V is TRBV7-2; tentative D call: TRBD2 (7 bases). Germline CDR1 reads SGHTA; CDR2 reads FQGNSA. Trimming shortened V by 1 base and J by 0 bases, and 20 bases separated the two germline ends. The CDR3 extends over 19 amino acids. In nucleotides, the CDR3 is TGTGCCAGCAGCTTAGTGACTGCGGGGGCCGCTGGCAGCACAGATACGCAGTATTTT. Its protein is CASSLVTAGAAGSTDTQYF.

The V and J genes are TRBV4-1 and TRBJ2-1, with 7 positions matching TRBD2. The V gene end was trimmed by 3 bases and the J gene end by 1 base; junction bases not matched to a gene: 9. CDR1 and CDR2 from the germline V gene are MGHRA and YSYEKL. CDR3 size: 17 residues. The CDR3 DNA reads TGCGCCAGCAGCCAGGCTAACATGGGACTATCCTACAATGAGCAGTTCTTC. The encoded protein is CASSQANMGLSYNEQFF.